This T cell receptor (beta chain) was recovered during a study of blood T cell repertoires in COVID-19. V gave up 8 bases and J gave up 5 bases, with 13 bases separating them. The CDR3 runs 12 residues. The germline V gene encodes CDR1 MDHEN and CDR2 SYDVKM. Data came from immunoSEQ multiplex PCR; TCRdb stores just in-frame clones and leaves some out. Counted here are approximately 160,000 clones, under 85% occurring once; the ten biggest clones make up 2.8%. This TCR derives from a man between 65 and 85 years old with acute or convalescent COVID-19. The sample taken for sequencing was peripheral blood. The chain carries TRBV28 and TRBJ2-7; D is perhaps TRBD2 (6 bases). CDR3 bases: TGTGCCAGCCGGCGGGGCGGGGACGAGCAGTACTTC. Amino acid sequence: CASRRGGDEQYF.